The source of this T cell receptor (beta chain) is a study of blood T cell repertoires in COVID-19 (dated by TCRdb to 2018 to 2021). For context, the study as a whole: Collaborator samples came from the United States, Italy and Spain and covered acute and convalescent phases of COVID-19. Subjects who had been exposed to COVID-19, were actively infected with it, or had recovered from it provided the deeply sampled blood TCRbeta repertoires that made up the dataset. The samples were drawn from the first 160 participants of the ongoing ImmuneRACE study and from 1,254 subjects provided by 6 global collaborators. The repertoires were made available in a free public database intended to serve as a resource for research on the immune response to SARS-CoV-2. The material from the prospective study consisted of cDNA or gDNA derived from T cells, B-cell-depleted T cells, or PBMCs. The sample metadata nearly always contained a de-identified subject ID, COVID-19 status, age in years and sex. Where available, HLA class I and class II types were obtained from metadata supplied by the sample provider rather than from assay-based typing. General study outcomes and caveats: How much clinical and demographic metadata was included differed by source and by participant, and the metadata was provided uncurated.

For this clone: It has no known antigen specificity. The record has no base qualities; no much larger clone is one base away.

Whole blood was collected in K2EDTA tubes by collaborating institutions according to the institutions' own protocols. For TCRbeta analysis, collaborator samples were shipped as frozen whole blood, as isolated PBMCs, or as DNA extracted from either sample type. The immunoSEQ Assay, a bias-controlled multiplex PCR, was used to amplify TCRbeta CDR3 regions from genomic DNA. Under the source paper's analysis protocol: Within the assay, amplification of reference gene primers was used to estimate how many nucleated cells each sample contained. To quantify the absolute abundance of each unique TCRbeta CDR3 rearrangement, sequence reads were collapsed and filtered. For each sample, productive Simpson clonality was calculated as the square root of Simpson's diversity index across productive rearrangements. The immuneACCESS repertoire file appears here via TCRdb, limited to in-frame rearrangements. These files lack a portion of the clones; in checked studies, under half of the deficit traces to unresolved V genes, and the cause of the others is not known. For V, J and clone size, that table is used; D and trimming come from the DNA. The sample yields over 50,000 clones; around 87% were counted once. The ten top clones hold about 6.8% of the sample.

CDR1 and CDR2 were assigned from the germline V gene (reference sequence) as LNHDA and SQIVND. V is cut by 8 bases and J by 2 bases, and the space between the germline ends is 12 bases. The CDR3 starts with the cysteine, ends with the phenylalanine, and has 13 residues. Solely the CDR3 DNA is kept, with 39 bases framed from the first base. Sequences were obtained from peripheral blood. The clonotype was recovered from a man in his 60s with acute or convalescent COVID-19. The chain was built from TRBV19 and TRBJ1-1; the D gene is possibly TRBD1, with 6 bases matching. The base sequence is TGTGCCAGTCACCACAGGGTTAACACTGAAGCTTTCTTT. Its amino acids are CASHHRVNTEAFF.